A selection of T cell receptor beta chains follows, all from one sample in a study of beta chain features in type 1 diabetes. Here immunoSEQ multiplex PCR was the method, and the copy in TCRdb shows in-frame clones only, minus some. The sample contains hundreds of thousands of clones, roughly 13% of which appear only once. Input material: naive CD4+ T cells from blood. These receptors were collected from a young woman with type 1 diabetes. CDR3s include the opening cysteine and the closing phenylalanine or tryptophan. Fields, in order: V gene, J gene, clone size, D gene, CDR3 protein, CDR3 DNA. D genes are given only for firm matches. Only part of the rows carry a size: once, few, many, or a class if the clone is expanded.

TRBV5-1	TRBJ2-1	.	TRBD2	CASSFGRPDNEQFF	TGCGCCAGCAGCTTCGGGAGGCCGGACAATGAGCAGTTCTTC
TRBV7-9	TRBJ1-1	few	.	CASSLEGWSEAFF	TGTGCCAGCAGCTTAGAGGGGTGGTCTGAAGCTTTCTTT
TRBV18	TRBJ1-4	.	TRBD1	CASSPGTGDEKLFF	TGTGCCAGCTCACCCGGGACAGGGGATGAAAAACTGTTTTTT
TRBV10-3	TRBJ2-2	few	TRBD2	CAITLAANTGELFF	TGTGCCATCACACTAGCGGCGAACACCGGGGAGCTGTTTTTT
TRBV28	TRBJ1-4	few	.	CASSSVWQGHEKLFF	TGTGCCAGCAGTTCGGTCTGGCAGGGTCACGAAAAACTGTTTTTT
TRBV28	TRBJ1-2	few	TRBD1	CASGNRGLTIGYTF	TGTGCCAGCGGGAACAGGGGGTTGACGATTGGCTACACCTTC
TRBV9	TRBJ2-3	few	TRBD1	CASSVGTGASTDTQYF	TGTGCCAGCAGCGTAGGAACAGGGGCTAGCACAGATACGCAGTATTTT
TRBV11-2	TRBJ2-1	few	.	CASSQTDEQFF	TGTGCCAGCAGTCAAACGGATGAGCAGTTCTTC
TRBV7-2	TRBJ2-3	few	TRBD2	CASSFGTSADTQYF	TGTGCCAGCAGCTTCGGGACTAGCGCAGATACGCAGTATTTT
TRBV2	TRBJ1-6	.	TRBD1	CASSVLTGAMGSYNSPLHF	TGTGCCAGCAGTGTATTGACAGGGGCCATGGGCTCCTATAATTCACCCCTCCACTTT
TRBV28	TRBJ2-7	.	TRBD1	CASSPRNRGTYEQYF	TGTGCCAGCAGCCCTCGTAACAGGGGAACCTACGAGCAGTACTTC
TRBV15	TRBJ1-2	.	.	CATSRTRGTANYGYTF	TGTGCCACCAGCAGAACCCGCGGGACGGCAAACTATGGCTACACCTTC
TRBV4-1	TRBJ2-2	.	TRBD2	CASSRTSSNTGELFF	TGCGCCAGCAGCCGGACTAGCTCGAACACCGGGGAGCTGTTTTTT
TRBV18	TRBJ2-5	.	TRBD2	CASSRGLGQETQYF	TGTGCCAGCTCCCGCGGACTAGGCCAAGAGACCCAGTACTTC
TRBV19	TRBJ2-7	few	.	CASSMASSGIYEQYF	TGTGCCAGTAGTATGGCCAGTAGCGGCATCTACGAGCAGTACTTC
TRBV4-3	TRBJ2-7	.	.	CASSQVAGITYEQYF	TGCGCCAGCAGCCAAGTTGCGGGGATAACCTACGAGCAGTACTTC
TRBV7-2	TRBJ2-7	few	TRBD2	CASSPTGGSYEQYF	TGTGCCAGCAGCCCCACGGGGGGCTCCTACGAGCAGTACTTC
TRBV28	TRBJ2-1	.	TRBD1	CASSSGQGASEQFF	TGTGCCAGCAGTTCGGGACAGGGGGCTAGTGAGCAGTTCTTC
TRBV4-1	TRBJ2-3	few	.	CASSGQTQDTQYF	TGCGCCAGCAGCGGTCAGACTCAGGATACGCAGTATTTT
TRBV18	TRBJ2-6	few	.	CASSPSVASGANVLTF	TGTGCCAGCTCACCCTCGGTCGCCTCTGGGGCCAACGTCCTGACTTTC
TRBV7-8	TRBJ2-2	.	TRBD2	CASSSPGLAGKTGELFF	TGTGCCAGCAGCTCGCCGGGACTAGCGGGGAAAACCGGGGAGCTGTTTTTT
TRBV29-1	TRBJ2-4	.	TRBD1	CSVEDRGQGNIQYF	TGCAGCGTTGAAGATCGGGGACAGGGAAACATTCAGTACTTC
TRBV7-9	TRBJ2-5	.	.	CASSLAEETQYF	TGTGCCAGCAGCTTAGCCGAGGAGACCCAGTACTTC
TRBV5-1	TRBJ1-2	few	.	CASSLAGEHGYTF	TGCGCCAGCAGCTTGGCAGGGGAGCATGGCTACACCTTC
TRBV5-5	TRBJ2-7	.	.	CASSLRRSSYEQYF	TGTGCCAGCAGCTTGAGACGGAGCTCCTACGAGCAGTACTTC
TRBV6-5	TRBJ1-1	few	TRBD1	CASSGDRKGTEAFF	TGTGCCAGCAGTGGGGACAGGAAGGGCACTGAAGCTTTCTTT
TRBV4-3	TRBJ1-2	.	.	CASSQDSPAGYGYTF	TGCGCCAGCAGCCAAGATTCCCCCGCAGGCTATGGCTACACCTTC
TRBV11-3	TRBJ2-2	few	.	CASSLVGTGELFF	TGTGCCAGCAGCTTAGTCGGCACCGGGGAGCTGTTTTTT
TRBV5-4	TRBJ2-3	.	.	CASSGAKGLPFTDTQYF	TGTGCCAGCAGCGGGGCCAAGGGACTTCCTTTCACAGATACGCAGTATTTT
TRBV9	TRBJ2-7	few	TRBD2	CASSDLAGEQYF	TGTGCCAGCAGCGATCTAGCGGGGGAGCAGTACTTC